The clone carrying this T cell receptor (beta chain) appeared many times. As yet, its antigen is unknown. The data stem from a study of T cells in Graves' hyperthyroidism and ophthalmopathy. Broader study findings: Ophthalmopathy was identified by the model a median around 6.9 months ahead of onset.

Germline CDR1 reads SGHVS; CDR2 reads FQNEAQ. V shed 5 bases and J shed 2 bases, with 14 bases lying between them. The CDR3 is 15 residues long. There were TCR beta CDR3 regions amplified from RNA transcripts. First-round RT-PCR with HTBI primers amplified the TCR CDR3 region. TCRdb analysed the multiplex PCR reads with MiXCR anew, one entry per CDR3 protein. The data contain under 800,000 distinct CDR3 sequences, about 14% of them singletons. The origin of this receptor is a young woman with Graves' hyperthyroidism. The chain couples TRBV7-8 to TRBJ2-3, with D perhaps matching TRBD2 (5 bases). The sample consisted of blood. In DNA, the CDR3 is TGTGCCAGCAGCCTCGTCCTAGCCCCCACAGATACGCAGTATTTT. It translates to CASSLVLAPTDTQYF.